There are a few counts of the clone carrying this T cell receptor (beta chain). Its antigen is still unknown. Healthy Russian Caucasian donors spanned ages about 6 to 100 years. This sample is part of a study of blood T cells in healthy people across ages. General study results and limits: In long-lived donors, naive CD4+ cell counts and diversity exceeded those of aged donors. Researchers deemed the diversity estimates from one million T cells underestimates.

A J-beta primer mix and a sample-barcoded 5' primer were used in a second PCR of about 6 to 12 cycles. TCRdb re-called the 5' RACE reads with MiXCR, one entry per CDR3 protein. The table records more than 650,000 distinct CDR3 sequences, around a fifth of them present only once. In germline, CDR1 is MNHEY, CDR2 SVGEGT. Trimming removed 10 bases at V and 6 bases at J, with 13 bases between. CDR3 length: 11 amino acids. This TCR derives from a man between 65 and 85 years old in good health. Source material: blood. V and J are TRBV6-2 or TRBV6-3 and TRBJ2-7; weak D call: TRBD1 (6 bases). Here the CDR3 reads CATNRAAEQYF. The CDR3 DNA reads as TGTGCCACCAACAGGGCCGCCGAGCAGTACTTC.